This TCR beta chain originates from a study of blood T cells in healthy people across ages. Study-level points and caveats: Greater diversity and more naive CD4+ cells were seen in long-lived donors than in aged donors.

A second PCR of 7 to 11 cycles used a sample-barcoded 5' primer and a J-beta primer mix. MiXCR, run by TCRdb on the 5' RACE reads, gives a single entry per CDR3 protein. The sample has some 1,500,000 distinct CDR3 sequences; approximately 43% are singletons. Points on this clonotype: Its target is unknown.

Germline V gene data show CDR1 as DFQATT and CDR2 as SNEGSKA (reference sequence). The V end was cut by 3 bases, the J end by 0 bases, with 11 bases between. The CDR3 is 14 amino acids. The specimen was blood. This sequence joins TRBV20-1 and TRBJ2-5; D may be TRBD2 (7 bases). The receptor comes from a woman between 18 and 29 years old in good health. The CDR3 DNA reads TGCAGTGCTAGCGGGGGGCCCAACCAAGAGACCCAGTACTTC. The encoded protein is CSASGGPNQETQYF.